The entry below describes one T cell receptor beta chain. Unsorted material relied on tens of millions of PBMCs as the source of genomic DNA. CDR1 SGHVS and CDR2 FNYEAQ come from the germline V gene. The CDR3 contains 16 residues. Losses at the gene ends were 6 bases for V and 0 bases for J; bases not matched to a gene: 7. The data were taken from a study of shared clonotypes between healthy human individuals. The protocol was immunoSEQ multiplex PCR, while the TCRdb copy is restricted to in-frame clones and leaves out a portion. In the table there are 550,000 to 600,000 clones, roughly four fifths of which are singletons.

The sample taken for sequencing was PBMCs. The source is a woman aged 35 to 49 in good health. Some clones in this sample may be carry-over from other donors' samples. The gene calls are TRBV7-6 and TRBJ2-1; 8 bases align to TRBD2. CDR3 DNA sequence: TGTGCCAGCAGTTCCCCGGGGGGGGTCTCCTACAATGAGCAGTTCTTC. This codes for CASSSPGGVSYNEQFF.